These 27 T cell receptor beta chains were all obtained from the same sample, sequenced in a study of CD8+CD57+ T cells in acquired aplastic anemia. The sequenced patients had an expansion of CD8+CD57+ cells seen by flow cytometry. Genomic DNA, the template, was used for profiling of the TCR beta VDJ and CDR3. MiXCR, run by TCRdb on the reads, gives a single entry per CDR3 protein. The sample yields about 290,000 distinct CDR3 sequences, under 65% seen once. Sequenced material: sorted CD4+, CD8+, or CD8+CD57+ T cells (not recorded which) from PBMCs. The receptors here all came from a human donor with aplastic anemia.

This CDR3 reads CAISEPSGLAGGRTGEKLFF. DNA for the CDR3: TGTGCCATCAGTGAGCCTTCGGGACTAGCGGGAGGGCGCACCGGGGAAAAACTGTTTTTT. This sequence joins TRBV10-3 and TRBJ1-4, with D maybe TRBD1 (5 bases). The V end lost 2 bases, the J end lost 8 bases, and 30 bases lay between the germline ends. The germline CDR1 and CDR2 sequences are ENHRY and SYGVKD. The CDR3 is made up of 20 amino acids.

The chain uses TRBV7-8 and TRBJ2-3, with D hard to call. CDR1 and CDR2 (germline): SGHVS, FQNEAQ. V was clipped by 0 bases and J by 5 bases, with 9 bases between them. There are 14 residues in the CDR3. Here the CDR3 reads CASSLAGPGDTQYF. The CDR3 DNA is TGTGCCAGCAGCTTAGCCGGGCCGGGAGATACGCAGTATTTT.

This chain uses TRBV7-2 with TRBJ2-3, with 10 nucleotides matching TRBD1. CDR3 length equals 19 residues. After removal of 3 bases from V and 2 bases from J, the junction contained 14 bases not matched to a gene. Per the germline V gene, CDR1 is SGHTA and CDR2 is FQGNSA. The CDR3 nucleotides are TGTGCCAGCAGCTTCCTCCTGGGACAGGGGATGGTCTACACAGATACGCAGTATTTT. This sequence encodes CASSFLLGQGMVYTDTQYF.

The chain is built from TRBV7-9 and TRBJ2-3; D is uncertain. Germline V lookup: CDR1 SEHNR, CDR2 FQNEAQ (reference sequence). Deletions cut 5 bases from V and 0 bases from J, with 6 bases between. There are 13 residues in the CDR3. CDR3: CASSTPSTDTQYF. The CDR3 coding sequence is TGTGCCAGCAGCACACCTAGCACAGATACGCAGTATTTT. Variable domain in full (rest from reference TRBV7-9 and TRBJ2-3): DTGVSQNPRHKITKRGQNVTFRCDPISEHNRLYWYRQTLGQGPEFLTYFQNEAQLEKSRLLSDRFSAERPKGSFSTLEIQRTEQGDSAMYLCASSTPSTDTQYFGPGTRLTVL.

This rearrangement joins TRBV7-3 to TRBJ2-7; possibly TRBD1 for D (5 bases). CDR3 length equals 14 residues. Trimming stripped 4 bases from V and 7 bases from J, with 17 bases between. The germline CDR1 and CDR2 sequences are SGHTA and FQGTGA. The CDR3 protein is CASSSTWAGQEQYF. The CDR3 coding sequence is TGTGCCAGCAGCTCCACCTGGGCAGGGCAAGAGCAGTACTTC.

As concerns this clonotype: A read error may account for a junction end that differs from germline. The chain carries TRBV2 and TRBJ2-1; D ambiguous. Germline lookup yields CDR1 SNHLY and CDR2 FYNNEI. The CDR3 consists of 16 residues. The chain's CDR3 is CANSLPQAGVHNEQFF. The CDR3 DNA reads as TGTGCCAACAGTTTGCCCCAGGCTGGGGTCCACAATGAGCAGTTCTTC. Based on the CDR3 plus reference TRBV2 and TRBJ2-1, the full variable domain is EPEVTQTPSHQVTQMGQEVILRCVPISNHLYFYWYRQILGQKVEFLVSFYNNEISEKSEIFDDQFSVERPDGSNFTLKIRSTKLEDSAMYFCANSLPQAGVHNEQFFGPGTRLTVL.

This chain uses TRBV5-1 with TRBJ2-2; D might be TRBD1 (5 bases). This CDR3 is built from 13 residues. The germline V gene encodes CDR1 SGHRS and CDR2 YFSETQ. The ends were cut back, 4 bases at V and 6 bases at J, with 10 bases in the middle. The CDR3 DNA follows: TGCGCCAGCAGCGCCCAGGGTTCCGGGGAGCTGTTTTTT. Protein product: CASSAQGSGELFF.

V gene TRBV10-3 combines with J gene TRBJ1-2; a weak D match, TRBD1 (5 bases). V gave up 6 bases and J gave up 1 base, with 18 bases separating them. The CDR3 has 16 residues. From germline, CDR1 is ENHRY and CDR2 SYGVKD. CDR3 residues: CAIRDPGGDGNYGYTF. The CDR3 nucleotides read TGTGCCATCAGGGACCCCGGGGGAGACGGTAACTATGGCTACACCTTC.

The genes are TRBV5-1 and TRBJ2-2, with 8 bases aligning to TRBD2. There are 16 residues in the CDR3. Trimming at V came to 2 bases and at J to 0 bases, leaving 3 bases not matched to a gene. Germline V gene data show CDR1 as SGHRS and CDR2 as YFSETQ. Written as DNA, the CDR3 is TGCGCCAGCAGCTTAGCGGGGGCTACGAACACCGGGGAGCTGTTTTTT. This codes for CASSLAGATNTGELFF.

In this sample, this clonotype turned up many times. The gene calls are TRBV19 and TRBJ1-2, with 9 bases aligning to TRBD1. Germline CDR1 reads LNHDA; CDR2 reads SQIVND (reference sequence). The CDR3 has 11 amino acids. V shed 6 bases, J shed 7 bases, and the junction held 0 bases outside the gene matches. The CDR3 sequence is CASRDRGGYTF. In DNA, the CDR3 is TGTGCCAGTAGGGACAGGGGTGGCTACACCTTC.

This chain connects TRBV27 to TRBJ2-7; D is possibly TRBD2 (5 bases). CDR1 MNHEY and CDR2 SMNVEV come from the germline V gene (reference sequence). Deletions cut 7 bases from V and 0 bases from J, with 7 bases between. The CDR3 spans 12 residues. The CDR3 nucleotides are TGTGCCAGCATGGGGAGCTCCTACGAGCAGTACTTC. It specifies CASMGSSYEQYF.

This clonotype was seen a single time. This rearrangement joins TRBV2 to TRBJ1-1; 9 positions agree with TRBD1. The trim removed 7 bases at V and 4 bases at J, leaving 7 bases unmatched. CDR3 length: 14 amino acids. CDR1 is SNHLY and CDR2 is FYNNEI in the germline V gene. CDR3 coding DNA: TGTGCCAGCACGCTTGGGACAGGGAGCACTGAAGCTTTCTTT. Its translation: CASTLGTGSTEAFF. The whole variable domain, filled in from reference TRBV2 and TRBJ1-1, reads EPEVTQTPSHQVTQMGQEVILRCVPISNHLYFYWYRQILGQKVEFLVSFYNNEISEKSEIFDDQFSVERPDGSNFTLKIRSTKLEDSAMYFCASTLGTGSTEAFFGQGTRLTVV.

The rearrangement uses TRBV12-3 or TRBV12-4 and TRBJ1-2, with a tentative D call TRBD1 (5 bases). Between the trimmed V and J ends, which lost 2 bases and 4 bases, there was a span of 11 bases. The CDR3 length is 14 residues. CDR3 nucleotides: TGTGCCAGCAGTTTAAGCGGGGCCGCCTATGGCTACACCTTC. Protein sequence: CASSLSGAAYGYTF.

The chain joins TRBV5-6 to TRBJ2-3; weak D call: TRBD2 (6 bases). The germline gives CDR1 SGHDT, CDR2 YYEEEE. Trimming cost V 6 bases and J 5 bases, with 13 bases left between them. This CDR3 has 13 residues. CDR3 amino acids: CASTDYPQDTQYF. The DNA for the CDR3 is TGTGCCAGCACGGACTACCCTCAAGATACGCAGTATTTT.

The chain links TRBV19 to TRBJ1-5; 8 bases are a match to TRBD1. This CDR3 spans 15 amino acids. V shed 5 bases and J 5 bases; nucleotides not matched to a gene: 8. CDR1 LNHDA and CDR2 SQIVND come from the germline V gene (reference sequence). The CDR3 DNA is TGTGCCAGTAGTCCGATCGACAGGGGTGATCAGCCCCAGCATTTT. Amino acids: CASSPIDRGDQPQHF.

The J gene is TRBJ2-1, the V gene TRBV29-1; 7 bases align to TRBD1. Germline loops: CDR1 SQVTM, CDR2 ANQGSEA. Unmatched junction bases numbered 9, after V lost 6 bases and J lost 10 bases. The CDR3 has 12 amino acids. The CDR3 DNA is TGCAGCGTGAGACAGGGAATATGGGAGCAGTTCTTC. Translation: CSVRQGIWEQFF.

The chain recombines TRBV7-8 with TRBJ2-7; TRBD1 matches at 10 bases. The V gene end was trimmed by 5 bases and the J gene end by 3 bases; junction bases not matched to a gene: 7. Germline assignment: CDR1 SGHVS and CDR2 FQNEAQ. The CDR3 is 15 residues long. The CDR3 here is CASSQRGTGDYEQYF. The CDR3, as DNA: TGTGCCAGCAGCCAACGGGGGACAGGGGACTACGAGCAGTACTTC.

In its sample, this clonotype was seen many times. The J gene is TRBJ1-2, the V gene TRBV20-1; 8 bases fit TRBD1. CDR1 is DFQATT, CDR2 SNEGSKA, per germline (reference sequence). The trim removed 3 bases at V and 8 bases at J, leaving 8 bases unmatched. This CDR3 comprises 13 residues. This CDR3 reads CSASSGQDVGYTF. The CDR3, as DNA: TGCAGTGCTAGTTCGGGACAGGACGTAGGCTACACCTTC.

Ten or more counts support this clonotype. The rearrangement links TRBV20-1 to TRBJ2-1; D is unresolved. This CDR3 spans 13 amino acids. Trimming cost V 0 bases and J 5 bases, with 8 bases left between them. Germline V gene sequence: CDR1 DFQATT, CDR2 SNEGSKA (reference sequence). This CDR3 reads CSARDLWNNEQFF. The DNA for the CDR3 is TGCAGTGCTAGAGATTTATGGAACAATGAGCAGTTCTTC.

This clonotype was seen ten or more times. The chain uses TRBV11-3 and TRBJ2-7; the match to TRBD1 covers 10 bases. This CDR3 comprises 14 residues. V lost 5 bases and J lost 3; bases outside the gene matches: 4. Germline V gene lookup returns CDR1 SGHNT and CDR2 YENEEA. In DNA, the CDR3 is TGTGCCAGCAGCATGACAGGGGGCCACTACGAGCAGTACTTC. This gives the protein CASSMTGGHYEQYF.

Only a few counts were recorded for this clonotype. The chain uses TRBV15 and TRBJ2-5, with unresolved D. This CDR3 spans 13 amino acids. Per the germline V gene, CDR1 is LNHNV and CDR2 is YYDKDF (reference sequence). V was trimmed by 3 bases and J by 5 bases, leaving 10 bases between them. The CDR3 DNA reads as TGTGCCACCAGCAGGACACTCCGGGAGACCCAGTACTTC. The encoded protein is CATSRTLRETQYF.

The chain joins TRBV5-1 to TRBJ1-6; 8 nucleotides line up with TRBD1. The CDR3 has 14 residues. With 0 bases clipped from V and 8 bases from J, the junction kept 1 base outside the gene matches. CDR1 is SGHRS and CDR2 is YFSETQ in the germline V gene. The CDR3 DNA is TGCGCCAGCAGCTTGGAGGGACAGGATTCACCCCTCCACTTT. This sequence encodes CASSLEGQDSPLHF.

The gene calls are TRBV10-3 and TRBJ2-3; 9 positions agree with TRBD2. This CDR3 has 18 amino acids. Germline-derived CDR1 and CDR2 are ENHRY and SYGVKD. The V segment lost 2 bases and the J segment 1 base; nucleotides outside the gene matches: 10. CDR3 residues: CAISEKGSGRTGTDTQYF. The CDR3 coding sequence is TGTGCCATCAGTGAGAAAGGGAGCGGGAGGACGGGCACAGATACGCAGTATTTT.

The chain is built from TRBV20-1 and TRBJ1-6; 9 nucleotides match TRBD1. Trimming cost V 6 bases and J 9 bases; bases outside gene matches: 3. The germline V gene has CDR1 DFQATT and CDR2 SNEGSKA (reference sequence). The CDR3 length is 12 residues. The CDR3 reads CSAQTGGSPLHF. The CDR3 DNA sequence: TGCAGTGCCCAGACAGGGGGTTCACCCCTCCACTTT.

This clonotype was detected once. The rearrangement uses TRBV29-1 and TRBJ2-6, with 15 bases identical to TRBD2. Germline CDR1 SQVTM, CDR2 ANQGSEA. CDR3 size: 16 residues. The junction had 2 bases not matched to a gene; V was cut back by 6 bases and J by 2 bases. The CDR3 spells CSVGTSGRTGANVLTF. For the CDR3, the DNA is TGCAGCGTCGGGACTAGCGGGAGGACTGGGGCCAACGTCCTGACTTTC.

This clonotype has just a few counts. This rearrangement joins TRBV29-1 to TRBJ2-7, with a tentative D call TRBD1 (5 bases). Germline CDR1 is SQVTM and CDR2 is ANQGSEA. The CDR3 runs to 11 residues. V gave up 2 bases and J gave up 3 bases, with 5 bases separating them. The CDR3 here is CSVEQGYEQYF. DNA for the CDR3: TGCAGCGTTGAACAGGGCTACGAGCAGTACTTC.

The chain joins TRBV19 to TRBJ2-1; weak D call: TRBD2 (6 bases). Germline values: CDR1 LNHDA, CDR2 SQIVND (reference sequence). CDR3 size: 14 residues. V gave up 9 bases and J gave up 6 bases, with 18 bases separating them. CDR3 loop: CASCTVAGRNEQFF. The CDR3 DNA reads TGTGCCAGCTGCACCGTGGCGGGACGCAATGAGCAGTTCTTC.